The 20 T cell receptor beta chains below were found in one sample sequenced in a study of PD-L1 blockade in urothelial cancer. Method: immunoSEQ multiplex PCR; TCRdb's copy keeps in-frame clones and lacks some. In the table there are 55,000 to 70,000 clones, almost 85% of which are singletons. The input for sequencing was PBMCs, taken around atezolizumab (anti-PD-L1) treatment. The source of these receptors is a man aged 65 to 85 with urothelial cancer.

The rearrangement joins TRBV4-1 to TRBJ2-6; D is possibly TRBD1 (6 bases). Trimming removed 4 bases at V and 0 bases at J, with 10 bases between. This CDR3 is built from 16 residues. From germline, CDR1 is MGHRA and CDR2 YSYEKL. CDR3 sequence reads: CASSRGTSSGANVLTF. The CDR3 coding sequence is TGCGCCAGCAGCCGAGGGACAAGCTCTGGGGCCAACGTCCTGACTTTC.

The chain has TRBV5-1 and TRBJ2-3; 7 nucleotides agree with TRBD1. Per the germline V gene, CDR1 is SGHRS and CDR2 is YFSETQ. The CDR3 length is 15 residues. V shed 0 bases and J 5 bases; nucleotides not matched to a gene: 6. The CDR3 DNA reads as TGCGCCAGCAGCTTGGGACAGGGATTCGTAGATACGCAGTATTTT. It translates to CASSLGQGFVDTQYF.

V usage is TRBV5-1 and J usage is TRBJ1-1; D perhaps matches TRBD1 (5 bases). Per the germline V gene, CDR1 is SGHRS and CDR2 is YFSETQ. The V and J ends lost 0 bases and 3 bases respectively, with 12 bases between them. This CDR3 has 15 amino acids. The CDR3 sequence is CASSLAKGSDTEAFF. The CDR3 region has the DNA TGCGCCAGCAGCTTGGCTAAGGGGTCGGACACTGAAGCTTTCTTT.

The chain uses TRBV4-1 and TRBJ2-7, with D perhaps TRBD2 (6 bases). The V and J ends lost 0 bases and 4 bases respectively, with 13 bases between them. The CDR3 sequence is 15 residues long. Germline V gives CDR1 MGHRA, CDR2 YSYEKL. CDR3: CASSQEAGRDYEQYF. The CDR3 region has the DNA TGCGCCAGCAGCCAAGAGGCCGGGCGGGATTACGAGCAGTACTTC.

This clone came up once. The J gene is TRBJ2-7, the V gene TRBV5-5; possibly TRBD1 for D (5 bases). This CDR3 has 12 amino acids. Germline loops: CDR1 SGHKS, CDR2 YYEKEE (reference sequence). Trimming removed 4 bases from V and 3 bases from J, with 8 bases in between. CDR3 in DNA: TGTGCCAGCAGCGTGACAGACTACGAGCAGTACTTC. It is translated as CASSVTDYEQYF.

This rearrangement joins TRBV15 to TRBJ1-4; D not resolved. The V gene lost 8 bases and the J gene lost 3 bases, with 16 bases spanning the gap. CDR1 LNHNV and CDR2 YYDKDF come from the germline V gene (reference sequence). CDR3 size: 15 residues. The CDR3 region has the DNA TGTGCCACCCGCTCCCATCGGTCGTCTAATGAAAAACTGTTTTTT. Protein sequence: CATRSHRSSNEKLFF.

The CDR3, as DNA: TGCAGCGTTACCGGACAGAGGGGCTATGGCTACACCTTC. This gives the protein CSVTGQRGYGYTF. This sequence joins TRBV29-1 and TRBJ1-2, with a weak D call TRBD1 (6 bases). CDR3 length: 13 residues. The germline gives CDR1 SQVTM, CDR2 ANQGSEA. V was cut by 5 bases and J by 4 bases, with 14 bases left in between.

J is TRBJ2-7 and V is TRBV27, with 13 positions matching TRBD2. Germline CDR1 reads MNHEY; CDR2 reads SMNVEV (reference sequence). The length of the CDR3 is 16 residues. J gave up 3 bases and V 4 bases, and 6 bases lay outside the gene matches. CDR3 amino acids: CASSSLGLAGNYEQYF. CDR3 nucleotide sequence: TGTGCCAGCAGTTCCCTGGGACTAGCGGGAAACTACGAGCAGTACTTC.

The chain recombines TRBV5-1 with TRBJ2-7; 7 positions agree with TRBD2. The CDR3 extends over 17 amino acids. CDR1 and CDR2 (germline): SGHRS, YFSETQ. J lost 5 bases, V lost 0 bases, and 14 bases had no gene match. The CDR3: CASSLARAPQAGDEQYF. As DNA, the CDR3 is TGCGCCAGCAGCTTGGCCCGGGCGCCGCAGGCGGGAGACGAGCAGTACTTC.

V is TRBV5-3 and J is TRBJ2-7; possibly TRBD1 for D (6 bases). TRBV5-3 is an ORF; its function is uncertain. This CDR3 has 12 amino acids. V was clipped by 8 bases and J by 6 bases, with 15 bases between them. The DNA for the CDR3 is TGTGCCAGCAGCCTGGACAGTGGCGAGCAGTACTTC. It encodes CASSLDSGEQYF.

This clone was counted between two and nine times. The chain has TRBV18 and TRBJ1-1; D remains unclear. The germline V and J ends were trimmed by 2 bases and 1 base, with 11 bases remaining between them. CDR3 length equals 15 residues. Germline assignment: CDR1 KGHSH and CDR2 LQKENI. The CDR3 is CASSPIWGENTEAFF. CDR3 DNA: TGTGCCAGCTCACCAATCTGGGGAGAGAACACTGAAGCTTTCTTT.

This chain joins TRBV2 and TRBJ2-1, with TRBD2 matching over 10 bases. In germline, CDR1 is SNHLY, CDR2 FYNNEI. CDR3 length: 14 residues. Trimming at V came to 6 bases and at J to 7 bases, leaving 6 bases not matched to a gene. As DNA, the CDR3 is TGTGCCAGCAGGTTAGCGGGAGGAGTAAATGAGCAGTTCTTC. It encodes CASRLAGGVNEQFF.

The table lists this clone with a count of one. CDR3: CASGSGDGSYEQYF. DNA for the CDR3: TGTGCTAGTGGCTCGGGGGATGGGTCCTACGAGCAGTACTTC. V gene TRBV12-5 combines with J gene TRBJ2-7; perhaps TRBD2 as D (6 bases). The CDR3 runs to 14 residues. CDR1 and CDR2 (germline): LGHNT, FRNRAP. The V end was cut by 6 bases, the J end by 1 base, with 13 bases between.

The chain recombines TRBV21-1 with TRBJ2-7; the D call TRBD1 from the table was never checked on the DNA. TRBV21-1 is a known pseudogene. CDR3 length: 16 residues. The CDR3 region is CASSVIQGSKTYEQYF. In DNA, the CDR3 is TGTGCCAGCAGCGTTATACAGGGGAGTAAAACCTACGAGCAGTACTTC.

J is TRBJ2-1 and V is TRBV5-1, with no clear D. Trimming left V 7 bases short and J 5 bases short, with 10 bases between. The CDR3 has 12 residues. From germline, CDR1 is SGHRS and CDR2 YFSETQ. This CDR3 is CASQDGNNEQFF. CDR3 nucleotide sequence: TGCGCCAGCCAGGATGGAAACAATGAGCAGTTCTTC.

This clone was seen once. The rearrangement links TRBV5-3 to TRBJ2-2; 7 bases agree with TRBD1. TRBV5-3 is filed as an ORF, its function uncertain. V lost 2 bases, J lost 3 bases, and 19 bases stayed unmatched. This CDR3 has 20 amino acids. The CDR3 region has the DNA TGTGCCAGAAGCTTCAATTCGGCGACAGGGCCCCCACTGGACACCGGGGAGCTGTTTTTT. Encoded protein: CARSFNSATGPPLDTGELFF.

The rearrangement uses TRBV19 and TRBJ2-2; 10 bases fit TRBD2. CDR3 size: 17 residues. Germline V gene sequence: CDR1 LNHDA, CDR2 SQIVND (reference sequence). V was pared by 5 bases and J by 3 bases, with 9 bases of the junction left unmatched. The CDR3 sequence is CASSSPGLATDTGELFF. CDR3 bases: TGTGCCAGTAGTTCTCCGGGACTAGCGACGGACACCGGGGAGCTGTTTTTT.

The count of this clone is one. The chain combines TRBV23-1 with TRBJ1-2; tentatively, D is TRBD1 (5 bases). TRBV23-1 is treated as an ORF (open reading frame) with a function not yet certain. V was shortened by 0 bases and J by 3 bases, with 14 bases between the two germline ends. The CDR3 is made up of 16 amino acids. The CDR3 loop reads CASSQSHERGHYGYTF. The CDR3 bases are TGCGCCAGCAGTCAATCCCATGAGCGGGGCCACTATGGCTACACCTTC.

This chain uses TRBV4-2 with TRBJ2-3; D is possibly TRBD2 (6 bases). The V and J ends lost 0 bases and 3 bases respectively, with 13 bases between them. Germline values: CDR1 LGHNA, CDR2 YNFKEQ. The CDR3 is 16 amino acids. CDR3 DNA sequence: TGTGCCAGCAGCCAAGAAGGGCGGGACGGGACAGATACGCAGTATTTT. Translating it yields CASSQEGRDGTDTQYF.

This sequence joins TRBV27 and TRBJ2-2; no definite D call. The CDR3 totals 14 residues. The germline V and J ends were trimmed by 7 bases and 0 bases, with 9 bases remaining between them. The germline V gene has CDR1 MNHEY and CDR2 SMNVEV (reference sequence). The chain's CDR3 is CASTLTANTGELFF. The CDR3 DNA reads TGTGCCAGCACCCTTACAGCGAACACCGGGGAGCTGTTTTTT.